This TCR beta chain was obtained from a study of beta chain features in type 1 diabetes. Overall study results and limits: Using cDNA template may skew counts toward highly expressing activated cells. Patients with Type 1 diabetes showed moderately but significantly shorter TCRB CDR3s in all four CD4+ subsets. Fewer insertions but more deletions were seen at VDJ junctions in type 1 diabetes patients.

Sorting with CD45RO/CCR7/CD25/CD127/CD95/CD27 yielded naive, central memory, regulatory and stem-like memory CD4+ cells. Sort purity for all populations was recorded as exceeding 98%. To note about this clone: Its antigen is currently unknown.

Reverse transcribing all isolated RNA meant expressed TCRB transcripts were sequenced. The protocol was immunoSEQ multiplex PCR, while the TCRdb copy is restricted to in-frame clones and leaves out a portion. Of roughly 47,000 clones in the sample, approximately 40% were seen once. V dropped 1 base and J dropped 3; count of bases not matched to a gene: 4. The CDR3 runs 16 residues. Germline CDR1 and CDR2: KGHSH and LQKENI. The TCR originated in a man aged 30 to 45 with type 1 diabetes. Sequenced: stem cell memory CD4+ T cells from blood. The chain uses TRBV18 and TRBJ2-2; 8 nucleotides agree with TRBD1. This chain's CDR3 is CASSPLPDRDTGELFF. CDR3 DNA sequence: TGTGCCAGCTCACCACTGCCGGACAGGGACACCGGGGAGCTGTTTTTT.